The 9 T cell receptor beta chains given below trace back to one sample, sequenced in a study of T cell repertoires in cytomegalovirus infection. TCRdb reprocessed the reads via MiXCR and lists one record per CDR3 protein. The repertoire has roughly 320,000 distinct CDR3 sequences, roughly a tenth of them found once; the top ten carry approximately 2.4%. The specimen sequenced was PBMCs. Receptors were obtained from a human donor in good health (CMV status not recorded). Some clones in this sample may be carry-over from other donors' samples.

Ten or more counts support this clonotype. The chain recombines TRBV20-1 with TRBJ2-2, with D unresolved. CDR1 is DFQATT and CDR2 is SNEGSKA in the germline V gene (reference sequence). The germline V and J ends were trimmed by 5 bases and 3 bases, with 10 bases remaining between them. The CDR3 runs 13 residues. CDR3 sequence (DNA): TGCAGTGCTTATCGGCCCGACACCGGGGAGCTGTTTTTT. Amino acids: CSAYRPDTGELFF.

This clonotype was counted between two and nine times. CDR3 coding DNA: TGCGCCAGCAGAGAGAGCTCTGGAAACACCATATATTTT. Its translation is CASRESSGNTIYF. The chain uses TRBV5-1 and TRBJ1-3; D uncertain. The CDR3 totals 13 residues. Germline V lookup: CDR1 SGHRS, CDR2 YFSETQ. V was trimmed by 5 bases and J by 0 bases, leaving 6 bases between them. Filled out from reference TRBV5-1 and TRBJ1-3, the complete variable domain reads KAGVTQTPRYLIKTRGQQVTLSCSPISGHRSVSWYQQTPGQGLQFLFEYFSETQRNKGNFPGRFSGRQFSNSRSEMNVSTLELGDSALYLCASRESSGNTIYFGEGSWLTVV.

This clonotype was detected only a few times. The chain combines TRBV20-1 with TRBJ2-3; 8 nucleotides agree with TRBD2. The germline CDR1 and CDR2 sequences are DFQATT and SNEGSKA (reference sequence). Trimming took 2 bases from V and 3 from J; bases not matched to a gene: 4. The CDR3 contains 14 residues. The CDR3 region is CSARHSGGTDTQYF. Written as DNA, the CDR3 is TGCAGTGCTAGACACAGCGGGGGAACAGATACGCAGTATTTT.

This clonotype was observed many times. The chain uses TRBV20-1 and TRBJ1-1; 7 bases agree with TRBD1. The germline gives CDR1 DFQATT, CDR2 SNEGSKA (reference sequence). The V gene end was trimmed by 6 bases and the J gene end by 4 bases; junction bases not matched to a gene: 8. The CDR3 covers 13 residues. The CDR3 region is CSAGKGAFTEAFF. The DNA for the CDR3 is TGCAGTGCCGGGAAGGGGGCCTTCACTGAAGCTTTCTTT.

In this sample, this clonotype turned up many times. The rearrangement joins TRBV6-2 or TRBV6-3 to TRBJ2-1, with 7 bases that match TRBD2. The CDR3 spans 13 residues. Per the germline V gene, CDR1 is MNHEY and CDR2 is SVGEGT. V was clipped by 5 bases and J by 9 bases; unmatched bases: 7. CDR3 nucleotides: TGTGCCAGCAGTGTTGGGGGGGGTAGTGAGCAGTTCTTC. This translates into CASSVGGGSEQFF.

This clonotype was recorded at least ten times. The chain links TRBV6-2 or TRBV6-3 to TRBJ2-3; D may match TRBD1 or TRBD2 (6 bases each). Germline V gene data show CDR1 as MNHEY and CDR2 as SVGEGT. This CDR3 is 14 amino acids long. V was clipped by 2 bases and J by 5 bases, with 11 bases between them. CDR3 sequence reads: CASSYGGGRDTQYF. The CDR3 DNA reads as TGTGCCAGCAGTTACGGAGGGGGAAGAGATACGCAGTATTTT.

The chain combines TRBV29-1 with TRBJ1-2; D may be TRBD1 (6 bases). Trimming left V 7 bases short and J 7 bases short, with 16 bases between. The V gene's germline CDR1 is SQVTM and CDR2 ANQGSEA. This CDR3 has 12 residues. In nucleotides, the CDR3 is TGCAGCGCGGGAGGGGGATTAGGTGGCTACACCTTC. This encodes CSAGGGLGGYTF.

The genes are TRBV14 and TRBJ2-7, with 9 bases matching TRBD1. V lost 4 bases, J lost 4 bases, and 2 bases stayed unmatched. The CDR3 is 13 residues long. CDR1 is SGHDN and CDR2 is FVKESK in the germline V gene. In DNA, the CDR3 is TGTGCCAGCAGCCCGACAGGGGGTTACGAGCAGTACTTC. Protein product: CASSPTGGYEQYF.

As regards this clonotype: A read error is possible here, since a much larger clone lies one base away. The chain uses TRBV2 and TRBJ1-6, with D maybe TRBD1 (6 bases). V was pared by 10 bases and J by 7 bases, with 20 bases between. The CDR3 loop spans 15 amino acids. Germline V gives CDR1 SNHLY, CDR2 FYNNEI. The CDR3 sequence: CATAQETGVNSPLHF. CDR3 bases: TGTGCCACGGCTCAAGAGACAGGTGTGAATTCACCCCTCCACTTT. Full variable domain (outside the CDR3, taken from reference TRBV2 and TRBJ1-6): EPEVTQTPSHQVTQMGQEVILRCVPISNHLYFYWYRQILGQKVEFLVSFYNNEISEKSEIFDDQFSVERPDGSNFTLKIRSTKLEDSAMYFCATAQETGVNSPLHFGNGTRLTVT.